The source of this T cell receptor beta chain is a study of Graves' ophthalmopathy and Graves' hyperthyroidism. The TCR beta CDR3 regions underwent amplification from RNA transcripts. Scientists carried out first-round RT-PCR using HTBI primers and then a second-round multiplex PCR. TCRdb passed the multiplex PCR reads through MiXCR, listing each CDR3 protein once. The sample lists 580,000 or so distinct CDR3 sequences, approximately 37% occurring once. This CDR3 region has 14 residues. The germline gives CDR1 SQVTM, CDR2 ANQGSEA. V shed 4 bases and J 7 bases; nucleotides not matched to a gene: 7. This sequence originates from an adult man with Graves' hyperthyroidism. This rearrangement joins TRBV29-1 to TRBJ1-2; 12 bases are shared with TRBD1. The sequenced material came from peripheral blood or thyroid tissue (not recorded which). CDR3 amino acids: CSVGGGQGALGYTF. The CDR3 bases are TGCAGCGTTGGTGGGGGACAGGGGGCGCTTGGCTACACCTTC.